This TCR beta chain appears in the sequencing data of a study of shared T cell receptors in the human thymus. The CDR3 consists of 13 residues. V gave up 6 bases and J gave up 4 bases, with 12 bases separating them. CDR1 MNHNY and CDR2 SVGAGI come from the germline V gene (reference sequence). In this sample, this clone turned up once. Method: immunoSEQ multiplex PCR; TCRdb's copy keeps in-frame clones and lacks some. The sample lists about 660,000 clones; more than 75% were seen once. These same records also appear under a second study, on human thymus T cells. From that paper: Finnish infants who were healthy and having corrective surgery for congenital heart defects made up the donors. Thymus specimens were resections from corrective heart surgery. Thymic and blood repertoires showed apparently biased V and J gene usage. Thymic repertoires from unrelated individuals overlapped highly, related research reported.

Sequenced input: thymocytes. The V and J genes are TRBV6-6 and TRBJ1-2; D gene ambiguous. This receptor was taken from a boy younger than two with a congenital heart defect. The CDR3 DNA reads TGTGCCAGCAGCCCTATGGTCACCTATGGCTACACCTTC. Translated, it gives CASSPMVTYGYTF.